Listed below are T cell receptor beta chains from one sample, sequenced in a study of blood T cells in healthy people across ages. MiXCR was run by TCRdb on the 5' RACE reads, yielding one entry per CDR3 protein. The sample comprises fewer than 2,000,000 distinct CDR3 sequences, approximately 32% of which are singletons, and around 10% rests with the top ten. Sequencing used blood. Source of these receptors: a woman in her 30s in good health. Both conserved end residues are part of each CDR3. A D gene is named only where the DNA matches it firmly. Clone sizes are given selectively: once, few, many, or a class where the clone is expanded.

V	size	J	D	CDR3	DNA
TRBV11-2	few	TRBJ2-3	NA	CASSYSGSGGDTQYF	TGTGCCAGCAGCTATTCCGGGTCCGGTGGGGATACGCAGTATTTT
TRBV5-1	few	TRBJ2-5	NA	CASHAGLGETQYF	TGCGCCAGCCATGCAGGGTTGGGAGAGACCCAGTACTTC
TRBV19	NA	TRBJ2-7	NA	CASSMGQLYEQYF	TGTGCCAGTAGTATGGGGCAGCTTTACGAGCAGTACTTC
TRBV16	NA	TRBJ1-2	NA	CASSPSGVLSYTF	TGTGCCAGCAGCCCCTCAGGGGTTTTAAGCTACACCTTC
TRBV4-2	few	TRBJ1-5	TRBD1	CASSQERGPNQPQHF	TGTGCCAGCAGCCAAGAGAGGGGGCCGAATCAGCCCCAGCATTTT
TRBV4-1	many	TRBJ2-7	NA	CASSPPGAYEQYF	TGCGCCAGCAGCCCCCCGGGGGCATACGAGCAGTACTTC
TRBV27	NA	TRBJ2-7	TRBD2	CASSPAGAGLHEQYF	TGTGCCAGCAGTCCCGCGGGAGCGGGGCTCCACGAGCAGTACTTC
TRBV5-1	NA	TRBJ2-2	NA	CASSSTRDGPGELFF	TGCGCCAGCAGCTCTACCCGGGACGGCCCCGGGGAGCTGTTTTTT
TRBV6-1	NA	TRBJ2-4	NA	CVSSAEIRGVIQYF	TGTGTCAGCAGTGCCGAGATCAGAGGTGTCATTCAGTACTTC
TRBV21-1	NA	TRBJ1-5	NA	CASSRLPRTGGEGNQPQHF	TGTGCCAGCAGCAGATTACCCCGGACAGGGGGCGAGGGCAATCAGCCCCAGCATTTT
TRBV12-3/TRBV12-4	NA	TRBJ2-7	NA	CASSRHIREQYF	TGTGCCAGCAGCCGACATATTCGCGAGCAGTACTTC
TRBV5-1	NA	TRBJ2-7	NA	CASSLVGQGGLYEQYF	TGCGCCAGCAGCTTGGTTGGGCAGGGGGGCCTCTACGAGCAGTACTTC
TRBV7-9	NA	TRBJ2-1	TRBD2	CASRLAGASSYNEQFF	TGTGCCAGCAGGTTAGCGGGGGCGAGCTCCTACAATGAGCAGTTCTTC
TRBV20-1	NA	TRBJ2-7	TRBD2	CSAGFTAGINEQYF	TGCAGTGCTGGTTTCACAGCGGGGATAAACGAGCAGTACTTC
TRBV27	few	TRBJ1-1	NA	CASSYLKNTEAFF	TGTGCCAGCAGCTATCTCAAAAACACTGAAGCTTTCTTT
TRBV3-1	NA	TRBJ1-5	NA	CASSQDRGGPQHF	TGTGCCAGCAGCCAAGATCGGGGAGGGCCCCAGCATTTT
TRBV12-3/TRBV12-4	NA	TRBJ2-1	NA	CASSPPRQVLNEQFF	TGTGCCAGCAGTCCCCCGAGACAGGTCTTGAATGAGCAGTTCTTC
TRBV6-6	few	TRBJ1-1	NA	CASRARVEAFF	TGTGCCAGCAGGGCCAGGGTAGAGGCTTTCTTT
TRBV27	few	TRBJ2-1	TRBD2	CASSLRGLAGANNEQFF	TGTGCCAGCAGTTTGAGGGGACTAGCGGGGGCCAACAATGAGCAGTTCTTC
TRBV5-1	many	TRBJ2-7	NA	CASSLGPDREQYF	TGCGCCAGCAGCTTGGGTCCAGATCGGGAGCAGTACTTC
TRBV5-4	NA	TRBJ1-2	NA	CASSLGRGIYGYTF	TGTGCCAGCAGCTTGGGCCGGGGAATCTATGGCTACACCTTC
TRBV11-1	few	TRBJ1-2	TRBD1	CASSLARGQGTFPYGYTF	TGTGCCAGCAGCTTAGCGCGGGGACAGGGTACGTTTCCCTATGGCTACACCTTC
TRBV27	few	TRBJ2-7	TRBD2	CASSPIGSGRMYEQYF	TGTGCCAGCAGCCCCATTGGAAGCGGGAGGATGTACGAGCAGTACTTC
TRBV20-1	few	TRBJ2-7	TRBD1	CSAHSQGAGKVSGTYEQYF	TGCAGTGCCCACTCGCAGGGGGCCGGAAAAGTTAGCGGTACCTACGAGCAGTACTTC
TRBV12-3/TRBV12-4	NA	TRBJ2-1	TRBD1	CAGSGDRGEQFF	TGTGCCGGCAGTGGAGACAGGGGCGAGCAGTTCTTC
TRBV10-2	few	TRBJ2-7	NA	CASREDSPQYF	TGCGCCAGCAGGGAGGACTCCCCGCAGTACTTC
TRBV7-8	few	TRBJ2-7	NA	CASSTRDREGLAISHEQYF	TGTGCCAGCAGCACTCGGGACAGGGAGGGACTAGCTATTTCCCACGAGCAGTACTTC
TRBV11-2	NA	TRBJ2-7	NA	CASSPGAGPLEQYF	TGTGCCAGCAGTCCGGGGGCAGGGCCCCTTGAGCAGTACTTC
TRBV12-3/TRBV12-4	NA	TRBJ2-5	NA	CASSLGTHDKETQYF	TGTGCCAGCAGTTTGGGGACGCACGATAAAGAGACCCAGTACTTC
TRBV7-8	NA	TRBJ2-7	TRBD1	CASSFPTGVEQYF	TGTGCCAGCAGCTTCCCCACAGGGGTCGAGCAGTACTTC
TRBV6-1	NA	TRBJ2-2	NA	CASSPGRGFQLGPGELFF	TGTGCCAGCAGCCCCGGCCGGGGGTTCCAGCTGGGTCCCGGGGAGCTGTTTTTT
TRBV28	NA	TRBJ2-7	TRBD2	CASTTSGGNEQYF	TGTGCCAGCACCACTAGCGGGGGGAACGAGCAGTACTTC
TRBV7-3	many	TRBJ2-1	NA	CASSPGSGNEQFF	TGTGCCAGCAGCCCCGGTTCGGGCAATGAGCAGTTCTTC